This entry is about one T cell receptor (beta chain). Its antigen is not identified. The sample is drawn from a study of shared clonotypes between healthy human individuals. Study-wide results and limits: Sharing of clonotypes among donors was expected to vary with sequencing depth.

This table comes from immunoSEQ multiplex PCR, and its TCRdb copy is limited to in-frame clones, with some not included. The repertoire holds around 2.5 million clones, with under 95% as singletons. The sequence was collected from a man aged 18 to 29 in good health. Some clones in this sample may be carry-over from other donors' samples. The specimen was naive CD4+ T cells from PBMCs. This sample's subset: CD45RA+ positively selected.

The CDR3 region is CASSQKPGQGGKGTEAFF. The CDR3 coding sequence is TGCGCCAGCAGCCAGAAACCGGGACAGGGGGGGAAGGGCACTGAAGCTTTCTTT. The chain has TRBV4-3 and TRBJ1-1; TRBD1 matches at 11 bases. The CDR3 sequence is 18 residues long. V gave up 3 bases and J gave up 4 bases; unmatched junction bases: 13. Germline V gene data show CDR1 as LGHNA and CDR2 as YSLEER.